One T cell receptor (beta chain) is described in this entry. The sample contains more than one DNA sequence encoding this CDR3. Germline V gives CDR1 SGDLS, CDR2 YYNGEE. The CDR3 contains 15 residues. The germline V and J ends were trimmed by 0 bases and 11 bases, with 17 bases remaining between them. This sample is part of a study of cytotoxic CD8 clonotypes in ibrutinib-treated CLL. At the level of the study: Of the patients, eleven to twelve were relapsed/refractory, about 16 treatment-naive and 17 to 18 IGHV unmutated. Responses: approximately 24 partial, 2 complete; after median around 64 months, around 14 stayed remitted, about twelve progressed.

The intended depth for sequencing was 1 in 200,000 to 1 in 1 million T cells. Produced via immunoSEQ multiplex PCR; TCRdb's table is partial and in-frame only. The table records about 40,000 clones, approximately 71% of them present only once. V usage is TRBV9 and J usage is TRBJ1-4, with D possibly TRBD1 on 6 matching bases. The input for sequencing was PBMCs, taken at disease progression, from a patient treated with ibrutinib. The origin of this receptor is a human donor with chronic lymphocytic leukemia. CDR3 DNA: TGTGCCAGCAGCGTAGACGAGGGGGACGGGGTGAAACTGTTTTTT. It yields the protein CASSVDEGDGVKLFF.